This T cell receptor beta chain was identified during a study of T cells in women clearing cervical HPV infection. For this clone: The read ends 3 residues before the CDR3 terminus; that terminus is restored from the germline J gene.

V shed 1 base, J shed 5 bases, and the junction held 11 bases outside the gene matches. The CDR3 totals 17 residues. Germline V lookup: CDR1 SGHDN, CDR2 FVKESK. The data were produced by immunoSEQ multiplex PCR, yet TCRdb's version contains in-frame clones alone and is incomplete. Its table records 15,000 or so clones. Material: blood buffy coat. V is TRBV14 and J is TRBJ2-1; 7 bases align to TRBD2. This sequence was found in a woman aged 18 to 75 with a cervical HPV16 infection that either progressed to CIN3+ or cleared (not recorded which). CDR3 protein: CASSQGVGLVFDNEQFF. The sequenced CDR3 bases are TGTGCCAGCAGCCAAGGGGTCGGACTAGTGTTCGACAATGAG. Complete variable domain (other parts from reference TRBV14 and TRBJ2-1): EAGVTQFPSHSVIEKGQTVTLRCDPISGHDNLYWYRRVMGKEIKFLLHFVKESKQDESGMPNNRFLAERTGGTYSTLKVQPAELEDSGVYFCASSQGVGLVFDNEQFFGPGTRLTVL.